This passage covers 5 T cell receptor beta chains from one sample sequenced in a study of ipilimumab plus nivolumab after autologous stem cell transplantation. Using immunoSEQ multiplex PCR, the repertoire was profiled, and TCRdb retains in-frame clones only, with some absent. The repertoire holds about 12,000 clones, with 55% to 85% as singletons. Material: PBMCs, obtained in a trial of ipilimumab plus nivolumab as post-transplant consolidation. The receptors come from a male donor with diffuse large B-cell lymphoma.

The chain couples TRBV4-1 to TRBJ2-1, with D maybe TRBD2 (6 bases). V was clipped by 1 base and J by 6 bases, with 19 bases between them. The germline V gene has CDR1 MGHRA and CDR2 YSYEKL. The CDR3 is 17 amino acids. This chain's CDR3 is CASSQVFGAGPANEQFF. The CDR3, as DNA: TGCGCCAGCAGCCAAGTCTTCGGAGCGGGTCCGGCCAATGAGCAGTTCTTC.

J is TRBJ1-2 and V is TRBV29-1, with TRBD1 identical over 8 bases. V trimming: 1 base; J trimming: 4 bases; junction bases outside the gene matches: 5. The germline CDR1 and CDR2 sequences are SQVTM and ANQGSEA. CDR3 length: 14 residues. The CDR3 nucleotides read TGCAGCGTTGAAGGGGCAGGGGGCGTCTATGGCTACACCTTC. Translation: CSVEGAGGVYGYTF. Filled out from reference TRBV29-1 and TRBJ1-2, the complete variable domain reads SAVISQKPSRDICQRGTSLTIQCQVDSQVTMMFWYRQQPGQSLTLIATANQGSEATYESGFVIDKFPISRPNLTFSTLTVSNMSPEDSSIYLCSVEGAGGVYGYTFGSGTRLTVV.

There are a few counts of this clone. This chain links TRBV30 with TRBJ2-1, with 7 bases fitting TRBD2. CDR1 is GTSNPN and CDR2 is SVGIG in the germline V gene (reference sequence). The J segment lost 4 bases and the V segment lost 4 bases, leaving 7 bases of the junction unmatched. The CDR3 runs to 14 residues. CDR3 sequence (DNA): TGTGCCTGGACTGGGGGGGAGGCTTACAATGAGCAGTTCTTC. This sequence encodes CAWTGGEAYNEQFF.

A few counts support this clone. The chain couples TRBV2 to TRBJ2-4, with a possible D match to TRBD2 (6 bases). V shed 0 bases and J shed 0 bases, with 21 bases lying between them. CDR1 is SNHLY and CDR2 is FYNNEI in the germline V gene. The CDR3 length is 20 residues. The CDR3: CASSEARLASNRKAKNIQYF. The DNA of the CDR3 is TGTGCCAGCAGTGAAGCGCGGCTAGCGTCAAATAGAAAAGCCAAAAACATTCAGTACTTC.

The V call is TRBV6-1, the J call TRBJ1-2, with D perhaps matching TRBD1 (5 bases). CDR1 and CDR2 from the germline V gene are MNHNS and SASEGT. Deletions cut 3 bases from V and 5 bases from J, with 13 bases between. The CDR3 has 14 amino acids. The CDR3 reads CASSEDQGWYGYTF. The DNA of the CDR3 is TGTGCCAGCAGTGAGGACCAGGGCTGGTATGGCTACACCTTC.